These T cell receptor beta chains were read from a single sample in a study of blood T cells in healthy people across ages. TCRdb itself ran the 5' RACE reads through MiXCR, one entry per CDR3 protein. The sample records some 1,000,000 distinct CDR3 sequences, almost 25% being singletons. These sequences were also reported in another study, on T cells of mothers and their children.

Sequenced sample: blood. These TCRs come from a girl aged 2-15 years in good health. The CDR3 runs from the conserved cysteine through the conserved F or W. D genes are given only for firm matches. The listing skips clone size in some rows; elsewhere it reads once, few, many or a size class.

.	.	TRBV29-1	TRBJ1-1	TGCAGCGTTGAACCTCACCCTGAAGCTTTCTTT	CSVEPHPEAFF
few	.	TRBV28	TRBJ2-7	TGTGCCAGCAGTTTACTCGAACTTGAGCGACCCTACGAGCAGTACTTC	CASSLLELERPYEQYF
few	.	TRBV29-1	TRBJ1-5	TGCAGCGTGTCCCTTGGGATGGGCAATCAGCCCCAGCATTTT	CSVSLGMGNQPQHF
.	TRBD2	TRBV20-1	TRBJ2-7	TGCAGTGCCCCCCGGGACCCGGGACTAGCGGCCCCCTACGAGCAGTACTTC	CSAPRDPGLAAPYEQYF
few	.	TRBV9	TRBJ1-2	TGTGCCAGCAGCGCGGGGATTTACTATGGCTACACCTTC	CASSAGIYYGYTF
.	TRBD1	TRBV14	TRBJ2-7	TGTGCCAGCAGCCAAGCGAACAGGGGGCGGTACGAGCAGTACTTC	CASSQANRGRYEQYF
few	TRBD2	TRBV7-9	TRBJ2-3	TGTGCCAGCAGCCCAACCGGGACTAGCGGACCCCTGTGGGATACGCAGTATTTT	CASSPTGTSGPLWDTQYF
.	TRBD2	TRBV6-5	TRBJ2-5	TGTGCCAGCAGTACGGCTAGCGGGGGTCAGGCTGGAGAGACCCAGTACTTC	CASSTASGGQAGETQYF
.	.	TRBV15	TRBJ1-5	TGTGCCGCCAGCAGAGATAAGGGTCAGCCCCAGCATTTT	CAASRDKGQPQHF
few	TRBD1	TRBV20-1	TRBJ2-7	TGCAGTGCTAGGTATACAGGGGCACACGAGCAGTACTTC	CSARYTGAHEQYF
.	.	TRBV28	TRBJ1-5	TGTGCCAGCCTACCGCAGGGGAATCAGCCCCAGCATTTT	CASLPQGNQPQHF
.	.	TRBV7-2	TRBJ2-7	TGTGCCAGCAGCTTCTCTACAGGACCATACGAGCAGTACTTC	CASSFSTGPYEQYF
.	.	TRBV7-8	TRBJ1-2	TGTGCCAGCAGCTTAAGCACAGGGAGCCAGCATGGCTACACCTTC	CASSLSTGSQHGYTF
.	.	TRBV15	TRBJ2-5	TGTGCCACCAGCACGATCGGAGAGACCCAGTACTTC	CATSTIGETQYF
.	.	TRBV29-1	TRBJ1-2	TGCAGCGTTGAAGTTTCGGGGAGGGGCTATGGCTACACCTTC	CSVEVSGRGYGYTF
.	TRBD2	TRBV9	TRBJ2-3	TGTGCCAGCAGCGTAGGAAGCGGGGGCACAGATACGCAGTATTTT	CASSVGSGGTDTQYF
.	TRBD2	TRBV5-1	TRBJ2-1	TGCGCCAGCAGAGGTAGCGGGAGTGGCAATGAGCAGTTCTTC	CASRGSGSGNEQFF
few	TRBD2	TRBV27	TRBJ2-1	TGTGCCAGCAGTTTAGGGGGGGGAGTGGAGCAGTTCTTC	CASSLGGGVEQFF
.	TRBD2	TRBV11-1	TRBJ2-5	TGTGCCAGCAGCTCCTCCCCACTAGCGGGGGAGACCCAGTACTTC	CASSSSPLAGETQYF
.	.	TRBV28	TRBJ2-7	TGTGCCAGCAGTTGGGCCCGTGAGACCTACGAGCAGTACTTC	CASSWARETYEQYF
.	.	TRBV5-4	TRBJ2-2	TGTGCCAGCAGCTACTCCCTAACCGGGGAGCTGTTTTTT	CASSYSLTGELFF
.	TRBD1	TRBV12-3/TRBV12-4	TRBJ1-6	TGTGCCAGCAGTGGGACAGCTAATTCACCCCTCCACTTT	CASSGTANSPLHF